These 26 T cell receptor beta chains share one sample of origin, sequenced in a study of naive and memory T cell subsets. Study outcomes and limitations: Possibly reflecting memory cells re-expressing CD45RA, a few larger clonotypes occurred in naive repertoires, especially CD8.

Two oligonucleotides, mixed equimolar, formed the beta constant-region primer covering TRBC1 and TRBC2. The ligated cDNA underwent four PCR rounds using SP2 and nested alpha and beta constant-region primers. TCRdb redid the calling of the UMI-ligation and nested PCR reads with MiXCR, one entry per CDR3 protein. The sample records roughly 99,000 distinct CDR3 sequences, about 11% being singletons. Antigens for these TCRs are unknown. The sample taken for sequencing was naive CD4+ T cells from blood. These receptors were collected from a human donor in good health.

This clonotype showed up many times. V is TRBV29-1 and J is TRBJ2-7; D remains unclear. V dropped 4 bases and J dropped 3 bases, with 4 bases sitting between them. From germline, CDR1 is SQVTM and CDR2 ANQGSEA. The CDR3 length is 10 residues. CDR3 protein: CSVGSYEQYF. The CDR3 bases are TGCAGCGTTGGCAGCTACGAGCAGTACTTC.

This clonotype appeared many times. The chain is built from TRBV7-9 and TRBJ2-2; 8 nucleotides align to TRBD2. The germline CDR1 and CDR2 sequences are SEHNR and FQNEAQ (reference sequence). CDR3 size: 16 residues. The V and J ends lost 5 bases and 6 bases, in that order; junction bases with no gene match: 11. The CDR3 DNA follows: TGTGCCAGCAGCCGCCCGGGACTAGTCCTGGCCGGGGAGCTGTTTTTT. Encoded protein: CASSRPGLVLAGELFF.

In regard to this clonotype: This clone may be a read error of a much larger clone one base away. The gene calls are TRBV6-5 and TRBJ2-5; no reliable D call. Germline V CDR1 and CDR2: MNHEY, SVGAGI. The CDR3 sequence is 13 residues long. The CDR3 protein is CASSYSTVETQCF. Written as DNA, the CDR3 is TGTGCCAGCAGTTACTCGACTGTCGAGACCCAGTGCTTC.

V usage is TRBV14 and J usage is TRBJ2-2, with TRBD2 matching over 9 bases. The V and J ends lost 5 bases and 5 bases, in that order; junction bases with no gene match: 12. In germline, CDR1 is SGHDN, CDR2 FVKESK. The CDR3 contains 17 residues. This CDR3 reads CASSFPRGRAGTGELFF. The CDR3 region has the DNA TGTGCCAGCAGCTTCCCGCGCGGGAGGGCCGGTACCGGGGAGCTGTTTTTT.

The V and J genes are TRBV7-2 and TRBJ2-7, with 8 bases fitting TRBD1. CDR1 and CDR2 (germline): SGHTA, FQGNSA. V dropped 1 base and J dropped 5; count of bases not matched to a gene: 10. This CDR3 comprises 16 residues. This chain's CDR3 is CASSLGPGGRSDEQYF. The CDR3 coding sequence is TGTGCCAGCAGCTTAGGACCAGGGGGCCGATCCGACGAGCAGTACTTC.

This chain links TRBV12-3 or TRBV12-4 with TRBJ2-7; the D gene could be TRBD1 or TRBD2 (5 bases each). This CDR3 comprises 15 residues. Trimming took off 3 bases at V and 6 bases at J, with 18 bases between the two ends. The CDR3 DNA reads TGTGCCAGCAGTTTTCGCGGCAGGGAGAGACCCGAGCAGTACTTC. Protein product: CASSFRGRERPEQYF.

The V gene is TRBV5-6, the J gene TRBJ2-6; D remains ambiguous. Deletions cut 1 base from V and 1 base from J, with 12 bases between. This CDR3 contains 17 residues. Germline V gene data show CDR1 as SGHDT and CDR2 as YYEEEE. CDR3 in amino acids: CASSLISPASGANVLTF. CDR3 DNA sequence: TGTGCCAGCAGCTTGATTAGCCCCGCTTCTGGGGCCAACGTCCTGACTTTC.

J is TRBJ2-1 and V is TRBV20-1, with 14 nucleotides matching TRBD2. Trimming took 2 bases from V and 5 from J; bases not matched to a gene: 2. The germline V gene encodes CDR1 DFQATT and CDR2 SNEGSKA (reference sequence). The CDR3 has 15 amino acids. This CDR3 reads CSARTGLAGDNEQFF. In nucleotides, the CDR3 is TGCAGTGCTAGAACGGGACTAGCGGGAGACAATGAGCAGTTCTTC.

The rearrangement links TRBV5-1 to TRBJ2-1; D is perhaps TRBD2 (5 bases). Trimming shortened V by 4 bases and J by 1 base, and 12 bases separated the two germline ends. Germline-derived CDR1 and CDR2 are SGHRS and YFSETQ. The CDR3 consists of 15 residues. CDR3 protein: CASSPFAGSYNEQFF. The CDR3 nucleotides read TGCGCCAGCAGCCCCTTTGCGGGTTCCTACAATGAGCAGTTCTTC.

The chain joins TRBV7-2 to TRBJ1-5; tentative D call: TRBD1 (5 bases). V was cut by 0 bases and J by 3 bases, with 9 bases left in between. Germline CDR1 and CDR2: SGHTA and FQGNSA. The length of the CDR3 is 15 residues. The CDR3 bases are TGTGCCAGCAGCTTAGCAGCAGGGAACAATCAGCCCCAGCATTTT. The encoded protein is CASSLAAGNNQPQHF.

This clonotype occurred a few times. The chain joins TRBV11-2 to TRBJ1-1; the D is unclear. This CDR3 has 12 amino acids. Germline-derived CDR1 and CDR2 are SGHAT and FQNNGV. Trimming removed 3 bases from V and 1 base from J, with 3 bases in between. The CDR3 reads CASSFQNTEAFF. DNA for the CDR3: TGTGCCAGCAGCTTTCAGAACACTGAAGCTTTCTTT.

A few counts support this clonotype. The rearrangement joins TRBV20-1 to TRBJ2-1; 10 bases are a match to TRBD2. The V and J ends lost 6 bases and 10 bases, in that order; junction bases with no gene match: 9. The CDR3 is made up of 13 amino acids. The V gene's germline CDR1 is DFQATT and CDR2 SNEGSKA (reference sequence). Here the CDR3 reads CSACLAGVNEQFF. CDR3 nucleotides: TGCAGTGCGTGCCTAGCGGGAGTAAACGAGCAGTTCTTC.

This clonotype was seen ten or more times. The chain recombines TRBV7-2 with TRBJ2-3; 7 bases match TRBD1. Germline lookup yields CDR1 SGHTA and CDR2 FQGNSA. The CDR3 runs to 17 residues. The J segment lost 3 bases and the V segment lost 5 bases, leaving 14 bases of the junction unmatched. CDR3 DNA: TGTGCCAGCAGCCGAACGATTCATACAGGGGATACAGATACGCAGTATTTT. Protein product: CASSRTIHTGDTDTQYF.

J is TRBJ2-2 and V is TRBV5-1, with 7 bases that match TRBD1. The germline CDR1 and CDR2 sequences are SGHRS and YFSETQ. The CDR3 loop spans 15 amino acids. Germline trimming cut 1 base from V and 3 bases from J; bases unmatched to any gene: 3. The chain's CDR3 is CASSLIGQDTGELFF. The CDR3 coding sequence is TGCGCCAGCAGCTTGATTGGACAGGACACCGGGGAGCTGTTTTTT.

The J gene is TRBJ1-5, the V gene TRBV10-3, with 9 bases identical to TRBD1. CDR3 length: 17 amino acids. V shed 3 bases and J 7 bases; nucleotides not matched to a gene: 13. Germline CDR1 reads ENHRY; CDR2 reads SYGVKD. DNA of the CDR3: TGTGCCATCAGTGAATTGGACAGGGGCCCTCCGGGCCAGCCCCAGCATTTT. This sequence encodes CAISELDRGPPGQPQHF.

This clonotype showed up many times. CDR3 region: CASSLVVRKETQYF. CDR3 bases: TGTGCCAGCAGCTTAGTGGTCAGAAAAGAGACCCAGTACTTC. The chain is built from TRBV11-3 and TRBJ2-5; no reliable D call. This CDR3 is built from 14 residues. The germline gives CDR1 SGHNT, CDR2 YENEEA. V was shortened by 1 base and J by 3 bases, with 9 bases between the two germline ends.

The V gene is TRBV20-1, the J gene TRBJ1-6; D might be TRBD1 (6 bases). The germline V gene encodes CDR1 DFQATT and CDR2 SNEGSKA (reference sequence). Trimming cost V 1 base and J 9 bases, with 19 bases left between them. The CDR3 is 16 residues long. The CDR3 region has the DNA TGCAGTGCTAGAGTAAACAGGGCCATGGTAACTTCACCCCTCCACTTT. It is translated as CSARVNRAMVTSPLHF.

The CDR3 here is CAISRDGRSYEQYF. The CDR3 bases are TGTGCCATCAGTCGGGACGGGAGATCCTACGAGCAGTACTTC. The chain joins TRBV10-3 to TRBJ2-7, with a possible D match to TRBD2 (6 bases). The germline gives CDR1 ENHRY, CDR2 SYGVKD. The V end lost 5 bases, the J end lost 1 base, and 12 bases lay between the germline ends. This CDR3 is 14 amino acids long.

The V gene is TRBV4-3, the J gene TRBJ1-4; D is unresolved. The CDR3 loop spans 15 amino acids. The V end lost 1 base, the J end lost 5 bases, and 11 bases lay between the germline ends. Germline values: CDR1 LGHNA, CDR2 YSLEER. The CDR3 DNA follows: TGCGCCAGCAGCCAAGTGGAGCGCGACAATGAAAAACTGTTTTTT. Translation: CASSQVERDNEKLFF.

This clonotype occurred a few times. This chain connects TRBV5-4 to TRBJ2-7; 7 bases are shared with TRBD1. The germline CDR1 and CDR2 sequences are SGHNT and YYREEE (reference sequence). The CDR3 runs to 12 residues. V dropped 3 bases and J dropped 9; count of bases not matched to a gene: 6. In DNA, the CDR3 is TGTGCCAGCAGCTCCCAGACAGGGTGGCAGTACTTC. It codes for CASSSQTGWQYF.

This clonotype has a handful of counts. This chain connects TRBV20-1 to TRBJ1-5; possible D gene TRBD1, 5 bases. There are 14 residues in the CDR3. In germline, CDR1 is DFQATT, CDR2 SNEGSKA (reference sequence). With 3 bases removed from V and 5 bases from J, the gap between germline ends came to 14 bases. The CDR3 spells CSASWTSGDQPQHF. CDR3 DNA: TGCAGTGCTAGTTGGACTTCGGGGGATCAGCCCCAGCATTTT.

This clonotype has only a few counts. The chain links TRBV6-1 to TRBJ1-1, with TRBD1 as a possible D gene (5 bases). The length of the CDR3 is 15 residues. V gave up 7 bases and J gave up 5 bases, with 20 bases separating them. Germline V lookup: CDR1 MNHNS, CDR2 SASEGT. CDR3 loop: CASMVSAGTGTEAFF. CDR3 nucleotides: TGTGCCAGCATGGTTTCTGCAGGGACTGGTACTGAAGCTTTCTTT.

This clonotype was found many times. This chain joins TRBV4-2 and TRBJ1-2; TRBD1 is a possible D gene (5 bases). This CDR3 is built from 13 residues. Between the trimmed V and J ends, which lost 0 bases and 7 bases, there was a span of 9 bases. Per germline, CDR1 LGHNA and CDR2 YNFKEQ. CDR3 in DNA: TGTGCCAGCAGCCAAGAACTCGGGGGTGGCTACACCTTC. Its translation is CASSQELGGGYTF.

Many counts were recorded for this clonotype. The DNA of the CDR3 is TGCAGCGTCGACGCAGTACACATTCAGTACTTC. Its translation is CSVDAVHIQYF. The chain employs TRBV20-1 and TRBJ2-4; D is unclear. The CDR3 length is 11 residues. CDR1 and CDR2 (germline): DFQATT, SNEGSKA (reference sequence).

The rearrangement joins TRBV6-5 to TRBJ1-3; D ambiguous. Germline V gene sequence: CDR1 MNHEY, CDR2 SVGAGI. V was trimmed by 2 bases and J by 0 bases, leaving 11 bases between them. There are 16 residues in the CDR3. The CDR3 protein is CASSYTTPNSGNTIYF. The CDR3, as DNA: TGTGCCAGCAGTTACACCACACCCAACTCTGGAAACACCATATATTTT.

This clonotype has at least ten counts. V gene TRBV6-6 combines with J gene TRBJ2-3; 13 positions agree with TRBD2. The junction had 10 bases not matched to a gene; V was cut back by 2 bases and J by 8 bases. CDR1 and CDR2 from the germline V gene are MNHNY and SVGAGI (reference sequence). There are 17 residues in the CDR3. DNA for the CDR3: TGTGCCAGCAGTTACCGCGGACTAGCGGGGGAGAAAGGTACGCAGTATTTT. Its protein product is CASSYRGLAGEKGTQYF.